This T cell receptor beta chain emerged from a study of identical twins. Study-wide findings and caveats: In cord blood, abundant beta clonotypes had fewer insertions; memory showed no trend. It was cross-sectional statistical analysis, not following the same donors, that the conclusions relied on. Possibly, invariant MAIT and iNKT cells partly confounded zero-insertion analyses.

The CDR3 contains 15 residues. The V segment lost 4 bases and the J segment 5 bases; nucleotides outside the gene matches: 7. Germline V gives CDR1 SGHTA, CDR2 FQGNSA. This clonotype was detected a few times. Its specificity is not known. Every sampled donor was Caucasian and healthy. TCRdb itself ran the 5' RACE reads through MiXCR, one entry per CDR3 protein. The sample has around 470,000 distinct CDR3 sequences, approximately 14% seen once. These data also formed part of another study, on yellow fever vaccine responses in identical twins.

This receptor was taken from a young woman in good health. The sample comprised CD4+ T cells sorted from blood. The rearrangement links TRBV7-2 to TRBJ2-5, with 10 bases lining up with TRBD2. The CDR3: CASSSLAGVAETQYF. The CDR3 DNA follows: TGTGCCAGCAGCTCCCTAGCGGGAGTTGCTGAGACCCAGTACTTC.